A selection of T cell receptor beta chains follows, all from one sample in a study of shared clonotypes between healthy human individuals. The protocol was immunoSEQ multiplex PCR, while the TCRdb copy is restricted to in-frame clones and leaves out a portion. Of approximately 1.1 million clones in the sample, roughly 74% were seen once. Sequencing was done on a sample of memory CD4+ T cells from PBMCs. Receptors originate from a man younger than 35 in good health. Some clones in this sample may be carry-over from other donors' samples. The CDR3 runs from the conserved cysteine through the conserved F or W. Fields, in order: CDR3 protein, CDR3 length, V gene, J gene.

CDR3: CAWRGTGGYEQYF
length: 13
V: TRBV5-4
J: TRBJ2-7

CDR3: CATTEVSSGANVLTF
length: 15
V: TRBV6-5
J: TRBJ2-6

CDR3: CASSRGEGVAGYNEQFF
length: 17
V: TRBV11-1
J: TRBJ2-1

CDR3: CASSVDGYTEAFF
length: 13
V: TRBV9
J: TRBJ1-1

CDR3: CSARDRSPYTF
length: 11
V: TRBV20-1
J: TRBJ1-2

CDR3: CASSSGRGFQETQYF
length: 15
V: TRBV7-3
J: TRBJ2-5

CDR3: CASSLAKRAQETQYF
length: 15
V: TRBV7-2
J: TRBJ2-5

CDR3: CASKPGTANTEAFF
length: 14
V: TRBV6-4
J: TRBJ1-1

CDR3: CARSVGTSGRANEQFF
length: 16
V: TRBV5-3
J: TRBJ2-1

CDR3: CASSTGLAGGTPRDF
length: 15
V: TRBV11-2
J: TRBJ2-7

CDR3: CAISSLAGSYNEQFF
length: 15
V: TRBV10-3
J: TRBJ2-1

CDR3: CAISESKTSGAYEQYF
length: 16
V: TRBV10-3
J: TRBJ2-7

CDR3: CASSGTDKYNEQFF
length: 14
V: TRBV5-1
J: TRBJ2-1

CDR3: CAWRPLASTDTQYF
length: 14
V: TRBV30
J: TRBJ2-3

CDR3: CASSQGGSGANVLTF
length: 15
V: TRBV18
J: TRBJ2-6

CDR3: CASSAGQSRYF
length: 11
V: TRBV7-2
J: TRBJ2-7

CDR3: CASSLRMGAGANVLTF
length: 16
V: TRBV27
J: TRBJ2-6

CDR3: CASSLGRQGLNTEAFF
length: 16
V: TRBV5-6
J: TRBJ1-1

CDR3: CASSLKGRGEQYF
length: 13
V: TRBV7-3
J: TRBJ2-7